The 8 T cell receptor beta chains listed next were all sequenced from one sample in a study of beta chain features in type 1 diabetes. Since all of the isolated RNA was reverse transcribed, expressed TCRB transcripts were what got sequenced. Measured with immunoSEQ multiplex PCR; TCRdb has only the in-frame clones, and not every one. The sample comprises 130,000 to 150,000 clones, 6.9% of which are singletons, and roughly 1.5% rests with the top ten. The source material was central memory CD4+ T cells from blood. The receptors were gathered from a woman aged 30 to 39 in good health.

This clone was counted only a few times. The rearrangement uses TRBV10-1 and TRBJ1-1; no clear D gene. The CDR3 runs 11 residues. V dropped 7 bases and J dropped 5 bases, with 8 bases sitting between them. CDR1 is WNHNN and CDR2 is SYGVQD in the germline V gene (reference sequence). CDR3 nucleotides: TGCGCCAGCAATCGGGGAACTGAAGCTTTCTTT. This encodes CASNRGTEAFF.

This clone was seen ten or more times. The chain employs TRBV29-1 and TRBJ2-1; D is unclear. V was shortened by 2 bases and J by 9 bases, with 11 bases between the two germline ends. In germline, CDR1 is SQVTM, CDR2 ANQGSEA. CDR3 length equals 12 residues. This CDR3 is CSVELASSEQFF. In nucleotides, the CDR3 is TGCAGCGTTGAATTGGCTAGTAGTGAGCAGTTCTTC.

J is TRBJ2-2 and V is TRBV2; D gene unclear. Germline CDR1 reads SNHLY; CDR2 reads FYNNEI. The CDR3 loop spans 13 amino acids. Between the trimmed V and J ends, which lost 4 bases and 6 bases, there was a span of 9 bases. The CDR3 DNA follows: TGTGCCAGCAGTGTGCGAATCGCCGGGGAGCTGTTTTTT. It is translated as CASSVRIAGELFF.

This clone is medium-sized (0.01 to 0.1%) within its sample. This chain uses TRBV7-8 with TRBJ2-7; 10 bases align to TRBD2. J lost 0 bases, V lost 5 bases, and 4 bases had no gene match. Germline V gives CDR1 SGHVS, CDR2 FQNEAQ. This CDR3 has 15 amino acids. The CDR3 sequence is CASSPRTSGSYEQYF. The CDR3, as DNA: TGTGCCAGCAGCCCTCGGACTAGCGGCTCCTACGAGCAGTACTTC.

This clone was counted only a few times. The rearrangement links TRBV28 to TRBJ2-3; no definite D call. The V gene lost 7 bases and the J gene lost 9 bases, with 17 bases spanning the gap. CDR3 length: 13 residues. CDR1 and CDR2 from the germline V gene are MDHEN and SYDVKM. CDR3 sequence: CASTKNLVSTQYF. The DNA for the CDR3 is TGTGCCAGCACCAAGAATCTAGTGAGCACGCAGTATTTT.

A few counts support this clone. The chain recombines TRBV19 with TRBJ2-2, with TRBD2 matching over 12 bases. J gave up 7 bases and V 7 bases, and 7 bases lay outside the gene matches. This CDR3 has 15 residues. Germline CDR1 reads LNHDA; CDR2 reads SQIVND (reference sequence). The CDR3 bases are TGTGCCAGTATTATGACTAGCGGGAGCCACGGGGAGCTGTTTTTT. It codes for CASIMTSGSHGELFF.

This clone has a handful of counts. The chain links TRBV28 to TRBJ2-1, with D possibly TRBD2 on 5 matching bases. V was shortened by 4 bases and J by 8 bases, with 9 bases between the two germline ends. There are 12 residues in the CDR3. CDR1 is MDHEN, CDR2 SYDVKM, per germline. As DNA, the CDR3 is TGTGCCAGCAGTTCCTCCGGGGATGAGCAGTTCTTC. Translating gives CASSSSGDEQFF.

The table lists this clone with a few counts. This sequence joins TRBV7-9 and TRBJ2-3; D is ambiguous. This CDR3 has 15 residues. Germline CDR1 SEHNR, CDR2 FQNEAQ (reference sequence). The V end lost 5 bases, the J end lost 0 bases, and 12 bases lay between the germline ends. The DNA of the CDR3 is TGTGCCAGCAGCCCAACTCGAGGTAGCACAGATACGCAGTATTTT. Amino acid sequence: CASSPTRGSTDTQYF.